These T cell receptor beta chains were read from a single sample in a study of stem cell transplantation in POMP-related autoinflammatory disease. Clones were read by immunoSEQ multiplex PCR, and TCRdb kept only the in-frame ones, dropping some. Found here are some 9,200 clones, approximately 90% of them singletons; the top ten hold more than 2.5%. The sequences come from CD8+ T cells from PBMCs, collected before stem cell transplantation. Receptors originate from a human donor with POMP-related autoinflammation and immune dysregulation (PRAID). The CDR3 runs from the conserved cysteine through the conserved F or W. The D gene is left open where the match is weak. The size entry is marked missing in some rows and otherwise reads once, few, many or a size class.

clone_size: -
d_call: -
j_call: TRBJ1-1
v_call: TRBV6-1
cdr3_aa: CASSEGVGREAFF
cdr3_nt: TGTGCCAGCAGTGAAGGTGTTGGCCGCGAAGCTTTCTTT

clone_size: once
d_call: -
j_call: TRBJ2-1
v_call: TRBV9
cdr3_aa: CASSVGGREQFF
cdr3_nt: TGTGCCAGCAGCGTAGGGGGGCGTGAGCAGTTCTTC

clone_size: -
d_call: -
j_call: TRBJ2-7
v_call: TRBV30
cdr3_aa: CAWSYGYEQYF
cdr3_nt: TGTGCCTGGAGTTACGGCTACGAGCAGTACTTC

clone_size: -
d_call: -
j_call: TRBJ1-3
v_call: TRBV2
cdr3_aa: CASSDSLSGNTIYF
cdr3_nt: TGTGCCAGCAGTGACAGCCTCTCTGGAAACACCATATATTTT

clone_size: -
d_call: TRBD1
j_call: TRBJ2-1
v_call: TRBV9
cdr3_aa: CASSATGGGYNEQFF
cdr3_nt: TGTGCCAGCAGCGCCACAGGGGGCGGTTACAATGAGCAGTTCTTC

clone_size: once
d_call: -
j_call: TRBJ2-3
v_call: TRBV27
cdr3_aa: CASSLADGRTDTQYF
cdr3_nt: TGTGCCAGCAGTTTAGCGGACGGCCGCACAGATACGCAGTATTTT

clone_size: -
d_call: TRBD2
j_call: TRBJ2-7
v_call: TRBV19
cdr3_aa: CASSIKSSGSVEQYF
cdr3_nt: TGTGCCAGTAGTATAAAGTCTAGCGGCTCTGTCGAGCAGTACTTC

clone_size: once
d_call: TRBD1
j_call: TRBJ1-4
v_call: TRBV27
cdr3_aa: CASRTTGMGEKLFF
cdr3_nt: TGTGCCAGCAGGACGACAGGGATGGGTGAAAAACTGTTTTTT

clone_size: -
d_call: -
j_call: TRBJ1-1
v_call: TRBV15
cdr3_aa: CATSRGREGYTEAFF
cdr3_nt: TGTGCCACCAGCAGAGGAAGAGAGGGATACACTGAAGCTTTCTTT

clone_size: -
d_call: -
j_call: TRBJ1-5
v_call: TRBV19
cdr3_aa: CASSINPWEFQPQHF
cdr3_nt: TGTGCCAGTAGTATAAACCCCTGGGAATTCCAGCCCCAGCATTTT

clone_size: -
d_call: -
j_call: TRBJ1-1
v_call: TRBV10-1
cdr3_aa: CASSEKGLNTEAFF
cdr3_nt: TGCGCCAGCAGTGAGAAGGGATTGAACACTGAAGCTTTCTTT

clone_size: -
d_call: TRBD2
j_call: TRBJ2-2
v_call: TRBV13
cdr3_aa: CASSPGLGYTGELFF
cdr3_nt: TGTGCCAGCAGCCCGGGACTAGGTTACACCGGGGAGCTGTTTTTT

clone_size: -
d_call: -
j_call: TRBJ1-2
v_call: TRBV5-8
cdr3_aa: CASSFREGYTF
cdr3_nt: TGTGCCAGCAGCTTCCGGGAGGGCTACACCTTC

clone_size: -
d_call: -
j_call: TRBJ2-2
v_call: TRBV27
cdr3_aa: CASSFQRELFF
cdr3_nt: TGTGCCAGCAGTTTTCAACGGGAGCTGTTTTTT

clone_size: once
d_call: TRBD1
j_call: TRBJ1-2
v_call: TRBV28
cdr3_aa: CASSLLPWGQKDYGYTF
cdr3_nt: TGTGCCAGCAGTTTATTGCCCTGGGGACAGAAAGACTATGGCTACACCTTC

clone_size: once
d_call: -
j_call: TRBJ2-3
v_call: TRBV20-1
cdr3_aa: CSARVTDTQYF
cdr3_nt: TGCAGTGCTAGAGTTACAGATACGCAGTATTTT

clone_size: -
d_call: TRBD1
j_call: TRBJ1-2
v_call: TRBV19
cdr3_aa: CASSSSGGNYGYTF
cdr3_nt: TGTGCCAGTAGTTCGTCAGGGGGCAACTATGGCTACACCTTC

clone_size: -
d_call: -
j_call: TRBJ2-3
v_call: TRBV29-1
cdr3_aa: CSVEDLGEGAPTDTQYF
cdr3_nt: TGCAGCGTTGAAGATCTGGGGGAAGGGGCCCCCACAGATACGCAGTATTTT

clone_size: -
d_call: -
j_call: TRBJ1-2
v_call: TRBV25-1
cdr3_aa: CASQTANYGYTF
cdr3_nt: TGTGCCAGCCAGACCGCTAACTATGGCTACACCTTC

clone_size: -
d_call: TRBD1
j_call: TRBJ2-2
v_call: TRBV6-5
cdr3_aa: CASGQGNTGELFF
cdr3_nt: TGTGCCAGCGGACAGGGTAACACCGGGGAGCTGTTTTTT